This T cell receptor beta chain was profiled in a study of T cell changes during pregnancy in multiple sclerosis. Data came from immunoSEQ multiplex PCR; TCRdb stores just in-frame clones and leaves some out. The table lists around 80,000 clones, roughly nine tenths of them singletons. The germline V gene has CDR1 MDHEN and CDR2 SYDVKM. The CDR3 has 17 amino acids. V lost 8 bases to trimming and J lost 0 bases, with 19 bases between them. Sequences were derived from peripheral blood, sampled before pregnancy. This clonotype originated in a female donor with multiple sclerosis, enrolled in a pregnancy study. The genes are TRBV28 and TRBJ1-4; D remains ambiguous. CDR3 DNA sequence: TGTGCCAGCGGCCGGCCCTTTGCAGGCGCAACTAATGAAAAACTGTTTTTT. Protein product: CASGRPFAGATNEKLFF. Based on the CDR3 plus reference TRBV28 and TRBJ1-4, the full variable domain is DVKVTQSSRYLVKRTGEKVFLECVQDMDHENMFWYRQDPGLGLRLIYFSYDVKMKEKGDIPEGYSVSREKKERFSLILESASTNQTSMYLCASGRPFAGATNEKLFFGSGTQLSVL.